The T cell receptor (beta chain) under discussion was sequenced for a study of blood T cell repertoires in COVID-19. Study details: Donors in the United States, Italy and Spain gave samples during acute or convalescent COVID-19. Sources were T cells, B-cell-depleted T cells, or PBMCs; the material itself was cDNA or gDNA.

The authors' processing: Using reference gene primer amplification, nucleated cell counts were estimated. Produced via immunoSEQ multiplex PCR; TCRdb's table is partial and in-frame only. That table furnishes V, J and clone size, whereas the DNA furnished D and trimming. The profile shows 250,000 to 300,000 clones, roughly 87% of them singletons. With V trimmed by 2 bases and J by 2 bases, 1 base remained unmatched. The germline gives CDR1 MRHNA, CDR2 SNTAGT. The CDR3 loop spans 15 amino acids. Sequencing used peripheral blood. This receptor was identified in a woman aged 45-65 years who had recovered from COVID-19. The V call is TRBV6-4, the J call TRBJ2-1; TRBD1 aligns across 9 bases. CDR3 residues: CASSDGTGTYNEQFF. CDR3 bases: TGTGCCAGCAGTGACGGGACAGGGACCTACAATGAGCAGTTCTTC.